Listed below are T cell receptor beta chains from one sample, sequenced in a study of shared clonotypes between healthy human individuals. TCRdb's copy holds only in-frame clones and misses some; the assay was immunoSEQ multiplex PCR. The profile shows approximately 2,200,000 clones, about 92% of them singletons. Specimen: naive CD8+ T cells from PBMCs. These receptors were taken from a man aged 18-30 years in good health. Some clones in this sample may be carry-over from other donors' samples. CDR3s leave out the opening cysteine and the closing phenylalanine or tryptophan. Each record gives: clone size, CDR3 length, V gene, CDR3 protein. A row's size may be missing; if present it is once, few, many or a size class.

clone_size: -
cdr3_length: 14
v_call: TRBV11-2
cdr3_aa: ASSLYTPPGQETQY

clone_size: few
cdr3_length: 10
v_call: TRBV6-5
cdr3_aa: ASSRMNTEAF

clone_size: -
cdr3_length: 11
v_call: TRBV29-1
cdr3_aa: SVVLAGALEQY

clone_size: -
cdr3_length: 14
v_call: TRBV4-1
cdr3_aa: ASSQEIVTGWGTQY

clone_size: -
cdr3_length: 14
v_call: TRBV7-8
cdr3_aa: ASSLEMGQGLYGYT

clone_size: few
cdr3_length: 12
v_call: TRBV29-1
cdr3_aa: SVVRDYMNTEAF

clone_size: few
cdr3_length: 11
v_call: TRBV29-1
cdr3_aa: SVEGGENTEAF

clone_size: -
cdr3_length: 11
v_call: TRBV7-9
cdr3_aa: ASSLAGGRGAF

clone_size: -
cdr3_length: 13
v_call: TRBV19
cdr3_aa: ASSIGRGLSDTQY

clone_size: -
cdr3_length: 13
v_call: TRBV5-1
cdr3_aa: ASSSRQGQYYEQY

clone_size: -
cdr3_length: 14
v_call: TRBV27
cdr3_aa: ASSLYGGTNTGELF

clone_size: -
cdr3_length: 11
v_call: TRBV7-9
cdr3_aa: ASSLALGSEAF

clone_size: once
cdr3_length: 13
v_call: TRBV27
cdr3_aa: ASSLGLASYNEQF

clone_size: -
cdr3_length: 8
v_call: TRBV20-1
cdr3_aa: SAPITEAF

clone_size: -
cdr3_length: 12
v_call: TRBV5-8
cdr3_aa: ASSFGDTTYEQY

clone_size: once
cdr3_length: 12
v_call: TRBV7-9
cdr3_aa: ASSLSGRANEQF

clone_size: once
cdr3_length: 10
v_call: TRBV5-5
cdr3_aa: ASSLGLYGYT

clone_size: -
cdr3_length: 11
v_call: TRBV21-1
cdr3_aa: ASSKRTGTEQF